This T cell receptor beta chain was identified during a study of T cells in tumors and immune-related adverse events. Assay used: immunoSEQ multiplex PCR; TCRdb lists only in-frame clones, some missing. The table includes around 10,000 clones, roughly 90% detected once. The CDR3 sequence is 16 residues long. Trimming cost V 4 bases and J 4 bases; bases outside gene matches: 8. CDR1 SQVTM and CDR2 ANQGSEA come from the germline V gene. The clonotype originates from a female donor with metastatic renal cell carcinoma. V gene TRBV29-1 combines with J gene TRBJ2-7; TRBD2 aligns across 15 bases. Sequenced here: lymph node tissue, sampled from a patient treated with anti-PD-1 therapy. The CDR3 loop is CSVGELGLAGGYEQYF. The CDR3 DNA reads TGCAGCGTTGGAGAGCTGGGACTAGCGGGAGGTTACGAGCAGTACTTC.